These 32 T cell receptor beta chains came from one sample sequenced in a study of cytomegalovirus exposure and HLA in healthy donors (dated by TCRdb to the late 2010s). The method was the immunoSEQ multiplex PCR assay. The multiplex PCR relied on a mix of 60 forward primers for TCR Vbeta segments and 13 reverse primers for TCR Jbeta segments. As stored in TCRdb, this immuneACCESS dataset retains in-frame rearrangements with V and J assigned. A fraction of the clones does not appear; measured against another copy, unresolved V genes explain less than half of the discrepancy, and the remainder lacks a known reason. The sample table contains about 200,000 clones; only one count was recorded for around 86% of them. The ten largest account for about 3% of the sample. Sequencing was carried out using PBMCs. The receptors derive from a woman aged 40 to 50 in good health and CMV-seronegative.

The chain's CDR3 is CASSSSGRETQYF. The CDR3 coding sequence is TGTGCCAGCAGTTCCAGCGGGAGGGAAACGCAGTATTTT. This rearrangement joins TRBV2 to TRBJ2-3, with TRBD2 matching over 10 bases. V trimming: 5 bases; J trimming: 9 bases; junction bases outside the gene matches: 5. The CDR3 has 13 amino acids. Per germline, CDR1 SNHLY and CDR2 FYNNEI.

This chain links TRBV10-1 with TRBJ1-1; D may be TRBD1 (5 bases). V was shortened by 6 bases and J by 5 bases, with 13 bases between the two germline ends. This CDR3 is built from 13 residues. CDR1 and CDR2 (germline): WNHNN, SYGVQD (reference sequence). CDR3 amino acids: CASRDTQETEAFF. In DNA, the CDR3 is TGCGCCAGCAGGGACACCCAGGAGACTGAAGCTTTCTTT.

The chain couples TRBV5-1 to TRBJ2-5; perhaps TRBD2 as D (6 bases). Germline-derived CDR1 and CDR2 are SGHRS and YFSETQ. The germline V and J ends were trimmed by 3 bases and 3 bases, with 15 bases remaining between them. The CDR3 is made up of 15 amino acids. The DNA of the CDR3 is TGCGCCAGCAGCTCCCTGACTAGTACGGAAGAGACCCAGTACTTC. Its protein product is CASSSLTSTEETQYF.

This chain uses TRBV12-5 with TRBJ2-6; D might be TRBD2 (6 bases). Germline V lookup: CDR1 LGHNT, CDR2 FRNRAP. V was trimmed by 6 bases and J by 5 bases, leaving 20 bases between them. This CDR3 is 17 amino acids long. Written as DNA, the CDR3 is TGTGCTAGTGGCACTCGGGGGTGGGGGTACTGGGCCAACGTCCTGACTTTC. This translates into CASGTRGWGYWANVLTF.

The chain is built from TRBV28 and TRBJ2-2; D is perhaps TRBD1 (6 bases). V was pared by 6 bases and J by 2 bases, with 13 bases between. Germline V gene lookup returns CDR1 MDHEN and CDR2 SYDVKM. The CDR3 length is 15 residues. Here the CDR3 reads CASSSDSDNTGELFF. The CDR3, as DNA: TGTGCCAGCAGCTCGGACAGTGACAACACCGGGGAGCTGTTTTTT.

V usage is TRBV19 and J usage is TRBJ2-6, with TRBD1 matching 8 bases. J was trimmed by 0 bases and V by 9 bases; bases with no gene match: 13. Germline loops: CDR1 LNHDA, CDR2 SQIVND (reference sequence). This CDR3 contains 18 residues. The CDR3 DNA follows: TGTGCCAGCCGGACAAACCAGGGGGCTGTCTCTGGGGCCAACGTCCTGACTTTC. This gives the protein CASRTNQGAVSGANVLTF.

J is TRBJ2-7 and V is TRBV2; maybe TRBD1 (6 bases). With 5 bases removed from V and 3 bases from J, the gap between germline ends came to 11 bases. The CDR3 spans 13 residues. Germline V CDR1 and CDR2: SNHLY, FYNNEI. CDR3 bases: TGTGCCAGCAGTAGGACAGCGAGCTACGAGCAGTACTTC. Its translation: CASSRTASYEQYF.

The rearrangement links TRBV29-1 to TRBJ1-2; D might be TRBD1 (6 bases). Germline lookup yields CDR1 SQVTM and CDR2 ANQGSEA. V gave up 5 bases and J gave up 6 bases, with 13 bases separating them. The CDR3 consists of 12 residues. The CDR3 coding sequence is TGCAGCGTTTCCGGGACACCCCATGGCTACACCTTC. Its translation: CSVSGTPHGYTF.

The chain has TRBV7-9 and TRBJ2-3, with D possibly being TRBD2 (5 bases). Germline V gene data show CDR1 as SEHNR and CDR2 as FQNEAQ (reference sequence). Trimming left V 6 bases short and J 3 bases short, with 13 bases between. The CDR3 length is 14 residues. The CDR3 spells CASSSAGLTDTQYF. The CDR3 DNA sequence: TGTGCCAGCAGTTCCGCGGGTTTGACAGATACGCAGTATTTT.

The CDR3 nucleotides read TGCGCCAGCAGCTTGAGAGGTACAGGTAGCACAGATACGCAGTATTTT. This sequence encodes CASSLRGTGSTDTQYF. This rearrangement joins TRBV5-1 to TRBJ2-3; tentative D call: TRBD1 (5 bases). This CDR3 has 16 amino acids. Germline V gene sequence: CDR1 SGHRS, CDR2 YFSETQ. With 1 base removed from V and 0 bases from J, the gap between germline ends came to 12 bases.

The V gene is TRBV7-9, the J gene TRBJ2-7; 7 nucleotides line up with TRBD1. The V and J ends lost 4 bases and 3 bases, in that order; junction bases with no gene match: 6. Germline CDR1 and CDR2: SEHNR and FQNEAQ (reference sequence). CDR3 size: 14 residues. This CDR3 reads CASSSHRGNYEQYF. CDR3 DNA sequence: TGTGCCAGCAGCTCCCACAGGGGAAACTACGAGCAGTACTTC.

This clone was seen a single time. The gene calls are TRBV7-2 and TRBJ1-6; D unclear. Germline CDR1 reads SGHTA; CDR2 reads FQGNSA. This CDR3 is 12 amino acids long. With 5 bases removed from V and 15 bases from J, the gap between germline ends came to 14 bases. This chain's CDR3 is CASSPTGSNLHF. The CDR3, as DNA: TGTGCCAGCAGCCCTACCGGGTCAAACCTCCACTTT.

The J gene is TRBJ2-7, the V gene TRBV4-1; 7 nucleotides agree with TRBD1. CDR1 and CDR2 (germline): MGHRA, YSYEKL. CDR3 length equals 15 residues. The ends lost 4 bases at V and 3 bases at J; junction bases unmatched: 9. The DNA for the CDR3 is TGCGCCAGCAGCCCGACCGGGACAGCCCTCTACGAGCAGTACTTC. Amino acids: CASSPTGTALYEQYF.

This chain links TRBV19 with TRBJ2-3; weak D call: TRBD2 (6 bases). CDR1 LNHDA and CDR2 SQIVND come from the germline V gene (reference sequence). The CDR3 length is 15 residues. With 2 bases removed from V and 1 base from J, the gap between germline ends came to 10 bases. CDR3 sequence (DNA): TGTGCCAGTAGTATAATGGGACTTGGCACAGATACGCAGTATTTT. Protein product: CASSIMGLGTDTQYF.

The CDR3 loop reads CAWSPGERLGQYF. The CDR3 DNA follows: TGTGCCTGGAGTCCAGGGGAAAGGCTAGGGCAGTACTTC. The rearrangement links TRBV30 to TRBJ2-7; TRBD1 is a possible D gene (6 bases). The CDR3 extends over 13 amino acids. V lost 2 bases and J 9 bases, leaving 17 bases between the germline ends. CDR1 GTSNPN and CDR2 SVGIG come from the germline V gene (reference sequence).

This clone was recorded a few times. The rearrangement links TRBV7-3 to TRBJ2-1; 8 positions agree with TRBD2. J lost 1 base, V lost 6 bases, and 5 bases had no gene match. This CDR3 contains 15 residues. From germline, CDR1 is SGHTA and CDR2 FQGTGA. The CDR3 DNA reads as TGTGCCAGCAGTCTCGGACTAGCTTCCTACAATGAGCAGTTCTTC. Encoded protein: CASSLGLASYNEQFF.

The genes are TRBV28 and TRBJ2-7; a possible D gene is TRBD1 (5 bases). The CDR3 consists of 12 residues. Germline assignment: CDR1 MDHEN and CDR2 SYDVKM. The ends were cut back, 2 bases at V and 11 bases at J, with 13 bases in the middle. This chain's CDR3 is CASSLLVGAEYF. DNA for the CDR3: TGTGCCAGCAGTTTACTAGTAGGGGCGGAGTACTTC.

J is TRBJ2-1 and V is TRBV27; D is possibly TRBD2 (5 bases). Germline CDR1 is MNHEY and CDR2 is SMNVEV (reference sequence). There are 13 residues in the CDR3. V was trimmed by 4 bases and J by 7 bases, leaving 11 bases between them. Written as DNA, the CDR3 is TGTGCCAGCAGTTCAGGAAGGAGGAATGAGCAGTTCTTC. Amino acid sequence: CASSSGRRNEQFF.

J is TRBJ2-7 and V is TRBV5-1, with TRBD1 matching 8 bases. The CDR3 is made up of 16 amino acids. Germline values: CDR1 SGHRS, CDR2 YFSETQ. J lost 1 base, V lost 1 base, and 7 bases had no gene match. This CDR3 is CASSLTTGTGSYEQYF. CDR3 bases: TGCGCCAGCAGCTTGACAACTGGGACAGGTTCCTACGAGCAGTACTTC.

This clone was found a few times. CDR3 nucleotide sequence: TGTGCCAGCAGAAGACGGGGAGGCTCGGTTGTCGAGCAGTACTTC. This gives the protein CASRRRGGSVVEQYF. The chain recombines TRBV2 with TRBJ2-7, with D possibly matching TRBD2 (6 bases). Germline CDR1 and CDR2: SNHLY and FYNNEI. With 6 bases removed from V and 6 bases from J, the gap between germline ends came to 21 bases. The CDR3 is 15 amino acids.

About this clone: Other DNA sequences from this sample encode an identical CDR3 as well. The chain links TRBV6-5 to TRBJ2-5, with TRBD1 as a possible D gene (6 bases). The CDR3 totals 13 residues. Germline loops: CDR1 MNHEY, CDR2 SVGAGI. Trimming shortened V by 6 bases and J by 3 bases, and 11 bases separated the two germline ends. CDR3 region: CASSRTGKETQYF. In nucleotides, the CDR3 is TGTGCCAGCAGCCGTACAGGGAAAGAGACCCAGTACTTC.

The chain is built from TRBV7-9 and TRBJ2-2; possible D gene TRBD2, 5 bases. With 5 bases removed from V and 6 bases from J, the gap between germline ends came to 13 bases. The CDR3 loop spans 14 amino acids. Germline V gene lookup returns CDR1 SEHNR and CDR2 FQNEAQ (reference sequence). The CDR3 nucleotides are TGTGCCAGCAGCCCCTCTCTAGCCCCCGGGGAGCTGTTTTTT. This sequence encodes CASSPSLAPGELFF. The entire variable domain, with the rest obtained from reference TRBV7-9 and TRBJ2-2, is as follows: DTGVSQNPRHKITKRGQNVTFRCDPISEHNRLYWYRQTLGQGPEFLTYFQNEAQLEKSRLLSDRFSAERPKGSFSTLEIQRTEQGDSAMYLCASSPSLAPGELFFGEGSRLTVL.

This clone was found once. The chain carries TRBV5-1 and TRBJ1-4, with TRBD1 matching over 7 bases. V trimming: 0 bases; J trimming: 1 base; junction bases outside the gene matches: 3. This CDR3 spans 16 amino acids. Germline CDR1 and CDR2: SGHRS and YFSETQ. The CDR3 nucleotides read TGCGCCAGCAGCTTGGATGCAGGGGGAACTAATGAAAAACTGTTTTTT. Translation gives CASSLDAGGTNEKLFF. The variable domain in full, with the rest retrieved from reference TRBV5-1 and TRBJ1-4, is KAGVTQTPRYLIKTRGQQVTLSCSPISGHRSVSWYQQTPGQGLQFLFEYFSETQRNKGNFPGRFSGRQFSNSRSEMNVSTLELGDSALYLCASSLDAGGTNEKLFFGSGTQLSVL.

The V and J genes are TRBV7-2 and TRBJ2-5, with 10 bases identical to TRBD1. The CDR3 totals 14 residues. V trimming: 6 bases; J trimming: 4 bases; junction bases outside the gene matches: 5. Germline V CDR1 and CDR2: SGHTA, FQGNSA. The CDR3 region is CASRVTGGAETQYF. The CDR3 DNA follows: TGTGCCAGCAGAGTGACAGGGGGCGCAGAGACCCAGTACTTC.

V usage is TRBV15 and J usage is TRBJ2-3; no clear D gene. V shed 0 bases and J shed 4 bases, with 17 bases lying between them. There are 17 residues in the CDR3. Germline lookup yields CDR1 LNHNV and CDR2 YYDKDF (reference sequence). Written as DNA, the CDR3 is TGTGCCACCAGCAGAGATCCGGCAGGTTTACTGGCAGATACGCAGTATTTT. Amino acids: CATSRDPAGLLADTQYF.

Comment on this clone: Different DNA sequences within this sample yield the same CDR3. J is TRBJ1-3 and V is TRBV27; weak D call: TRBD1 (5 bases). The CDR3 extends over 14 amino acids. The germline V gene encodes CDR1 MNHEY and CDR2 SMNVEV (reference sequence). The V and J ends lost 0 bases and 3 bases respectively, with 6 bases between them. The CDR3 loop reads CASSLSGVGNTIYF. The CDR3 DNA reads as TGTGCCAGCAGTTTATCAGGGGTTGGAAACACCATATATTTT.

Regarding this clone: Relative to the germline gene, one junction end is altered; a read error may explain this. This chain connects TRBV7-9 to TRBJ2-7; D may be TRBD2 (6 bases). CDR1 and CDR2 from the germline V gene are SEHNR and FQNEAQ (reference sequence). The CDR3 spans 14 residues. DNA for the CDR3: TGTTCCAGCAGCCCAATAGGGACTGCCTACGAGCAGTACTTC. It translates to CSSSPIGTAYEQYF.

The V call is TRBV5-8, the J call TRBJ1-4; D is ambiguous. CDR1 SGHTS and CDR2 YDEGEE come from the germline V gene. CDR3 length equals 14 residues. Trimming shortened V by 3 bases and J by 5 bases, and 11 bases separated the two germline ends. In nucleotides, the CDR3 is TGTGCCAGCAGCTCCCGGGAATCAAATGAAAAACTGTTTTTT. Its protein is CASSSRESNEKLFF.

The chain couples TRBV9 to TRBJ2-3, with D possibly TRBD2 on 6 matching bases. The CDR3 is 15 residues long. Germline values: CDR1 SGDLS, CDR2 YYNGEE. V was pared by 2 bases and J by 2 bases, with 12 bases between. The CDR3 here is CASSVSAGFTDTQYF. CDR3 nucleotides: TGTGCCAGCAGCGTCTCTGCGGGATTCACAGATACGCAGTATTTT.

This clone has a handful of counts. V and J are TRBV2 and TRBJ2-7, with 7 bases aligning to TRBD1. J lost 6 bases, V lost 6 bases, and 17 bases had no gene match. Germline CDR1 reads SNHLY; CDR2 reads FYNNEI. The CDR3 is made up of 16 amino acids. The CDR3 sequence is CASSMWTGRLLTEQYF. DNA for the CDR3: TGTGCCAGCAGCATGTGGACAGGAAGGCTTTTGACCGAGCAGTACTTC.

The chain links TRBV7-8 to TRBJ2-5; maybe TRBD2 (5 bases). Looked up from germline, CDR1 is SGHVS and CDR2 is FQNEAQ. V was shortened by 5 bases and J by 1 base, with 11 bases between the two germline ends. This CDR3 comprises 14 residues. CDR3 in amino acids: CASSQYSVQETQYF. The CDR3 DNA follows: TGTGCCAGCAGCCAGTATAGCGTCCAAGAGACCCAGTACTTC.

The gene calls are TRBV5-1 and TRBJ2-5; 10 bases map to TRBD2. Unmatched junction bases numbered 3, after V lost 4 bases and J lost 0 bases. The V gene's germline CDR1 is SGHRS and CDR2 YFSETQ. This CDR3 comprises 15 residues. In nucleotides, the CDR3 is TGCGCCAGCAGCCTGACTAGCGGGTACCAAGAGACCCAGTACTTC. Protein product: CASSLTSGYQETQYF.